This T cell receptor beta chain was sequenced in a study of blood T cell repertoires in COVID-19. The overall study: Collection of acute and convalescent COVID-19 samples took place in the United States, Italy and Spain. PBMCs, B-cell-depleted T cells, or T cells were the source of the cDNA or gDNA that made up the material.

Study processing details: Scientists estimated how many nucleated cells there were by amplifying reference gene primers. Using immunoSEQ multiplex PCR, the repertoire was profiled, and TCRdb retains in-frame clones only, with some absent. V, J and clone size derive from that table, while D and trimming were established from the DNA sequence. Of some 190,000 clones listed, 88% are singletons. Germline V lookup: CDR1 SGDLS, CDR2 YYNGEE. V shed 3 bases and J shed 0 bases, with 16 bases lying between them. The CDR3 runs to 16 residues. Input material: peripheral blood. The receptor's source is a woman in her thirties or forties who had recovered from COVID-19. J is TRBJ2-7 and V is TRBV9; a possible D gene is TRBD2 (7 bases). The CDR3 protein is CASSARGALGSYEQYF. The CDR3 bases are TGTGCCAGCAGCGCCCGGGGGGCTCTGGGCTCCTACGAGCAGTACTTC.